The sequence of this TCR beta chain was determined in a study of blood T cell repertoires in COVID-19. About the study: The origin of the acute and convalescent COVID-19 samples was the United States, Italy and Spain.

Original processing methods: Amplification of reference gene primers was used by the study to estimate nucleated cell counts. Produced via immunoSEQ multiplex PCR; TCRdb's table is partial and in-frame only. That table gives V, J and clone size, and the DNA gave D and trimming. This table holds approximately 170,000 clones, roughly 85% found once. The V and J ends lost 2 bases and 8 bases, in that order; junction bases with no gene match: 2. This CDR3 is built from 15 residues. Germline values: CDR1 SEHNR, CDR2 FQNEAQ (reference sequence). Allocation to cohorts depended on clinical history reported by the participants. Recovered status applied to Cohort 3 donors who had two consecutive negative PCRs. It also applied to those with clearance or with symptom resolution.

This chain connects TRBV7-9 to TRBJ2-1, with 14 nucleotides matching TRBD2. The sequence derives from a woman in her forties or fifties who had recovered from COVID-19. The sequenced material came from PBMCs or T cells enriched from blood (not recorded which). CDR3 nucleotide sequence: TGTGCCAGCAGCTTAATGGGACTAGCGGGAGATGAGCAGTTCTTC. This gives the protein CASSLMGLAGDEQFF.